Listed here are 5 T cell receptor beta chains from one sample, sequenced in a study of T cell repertoires in cytomegalovirus infection. TCRdb itself ran the reads through MiXCR, one entry per CDR3 protein. The data hold 900,000 to 950,000 distinct CDR3 sequences, with approximately 30% observed a single time. Their antigens are not known. Sequencing used cultured CD8+ T cells from PBMCs, obtained from culture after CMV antigen stimulation. These receptors were collected from a human donor in good health (CMV status not recorded). Some clones in this sample may be carry-over from other donors' samples.

This clonotype was counted between two and nine times. CDR3 coding DNA: TGTGCCAGCAGTATCCATTGGGAAGGAGGTCACTATGGCTACACCTTC. It is translated as CASSIHWEGGHYGYTF. This chain joins TRBV12-3 or TRBV12-4 and TRBJ1-2; D gene ambiguous. This CDR3 is built from 16 residues. V was pared by 5 bases and J by 3 bases, with 19 bases between.

This clonotype has just a few counts. The rearrangement links TRBV6-1 to TRBJ2-5; a possible D gene is TRBD1 (6 bases). The CDR3 runs to 14 residues. CDR1 is MNHNS, CDR2 SASEGT, per germline. The V end was cut by 8 bases, the J end by 5 bases, with 18 bases between. The CDR3 spells CASLDRDYLETQYF. In DNA, the CDR3 is TGTGCCAGCCTGGACAGAGATTACCTTGAGACCCAGTACTTC.

This clonotype was seen at least ten times. This chain links TRBV6-5 with TRBJ2-7; possibly TRBD1 for D (5 bases). The CDR3 has 13 amino acids. Germline V gene lookup returns CDR1 MNHEY and CDR2 SVGAGI. Trimming left V 10 bases short and J 6 bases short, with 19 bases between. CDR3 DNA sequence: TGTGCCACCTCACTGGTCCAGGGTCTCGAGCAGTACTTC. This translates into CATSLVQGLEQYF.

This sequence joins TRBV7-6 and TRBJ2-7; 9 bases are shared with TRBD1. J was trimmed by 2 bases and V by 5 bases; bases with no gene match: 19. The CDR3 loop spans 19 amino acids. The germline gives CDR1 SGHVS, CDR2 FNYEAQ. CDR3 coding DNA: TGTGCCAGCAGCCCAGTCCTGGACAGGGGCCTCGGAACCACCTACGAGCAGTACTTC. Amino acid sequence: CASSPVLDRGLGTTYEQYF.

The chain combines TRBV7-9 with TRBJ1-1, with D hard to call. Germline V gene lookup returns CDR1 SEHNR and CDR2 FQNEAQ (reference sequence). Between the trimmed V and J ends, which lost 1 base and 1 base, there was a span of 10 bases. The CDR3 spans 15 residues. The CDR3 loop reads CASSLGRTRNTEAFF. The DNA of the CDR3 is TGTGCCAGCAGCTTAGGGCGGACCCGGAACACTGAAGCTTTCTTT.